This entry describes one T cell receptor beta chain. Its antigen is still unknown. The sample comes from a study of OX40 agonist ivuxolimab in advanced cancers. Across the study: Dose-escalation patients suffered from hepatocellular carcinoma, melanoma, renal cell or head and neck cancer. Study observations and caveats: The investigators did not determine what antigen specificity the expanded peripheral T cells had. In the 0.1-3.0 mg/kg groups, partial responders showed among the lowest expansion.

Method: immunoSEQ multiplex PCR; TCRdb's copy keeps in-frame clones and lacks some. Of about 69,000 clones listed, 80% to 90% are singletons. Blood sampling was done at baseline, cycle 4 day 1, and cycle 7 day 1. The CDR3 has 15 residues. V lost 4 bases and J 0 bases, leaving 12 bases between the germline ends. Germline CDR1 reads SGHAT; CDR2 reads FQNNGV. This chain connects TRBV11-2 to TRBJ1-1; D is unresolved. The receptor comes from an adult with an advanced solid tumor such as melanoma, head and neck, liver or kidney cancer. The material was CD4+ or CD8+ T cells sorted from blood, obtained in a trial of the OX40 agonist ivuxolimab. The DNA of the CDR3 is TGTGCCAGCAGCTCGGAGCTTCTGATGAACACTGAAGCTTTCTTT. Translating gives CASSSELLMNTEAFF. The full variable domain, in which reference TRBV11-2 and TRBJ1-1 provide the parts outside the CDR3, is EAGVAQSPRYKIIEKRQSVAFWCNPISGHATLYWYQQILGQGPKLLIQFQNNGVVDDSQLPKDRFSAERLKGVDSTLKIQPAKLEDSAVYLCASSSELLMNTEAFFGQGTRLTVV.